Listed below are T cell receptor beta chains from one sample, sequenced in a study of Ad26.COV2.S vaccination and SARS-CoV-2 variants. Assay used: immunoSEQ multiplex PCR; TCRdb lists only in-frame clones, some missing. This sample yields roughly 450,000 clones, of which around 90% are seen a single time; less than 15% belongs to the top ten. Sequencing was performed on peripheral blood, taken in a trial of Ad26.COV2.S vaccine versus placebo. The receptor source for this set is a person between 18 and 65 years old who received the Ad26.COV2.S COVID-19 vaccine or a placebo. Each CDR3 is given with its conserved first and last residue. A D gene is named only where the DNA matches it firmly. The size field is filled for only some rows; it gives once, few, many or a size class.

abundance | j_gene | d_gene | v_gene | CDR3nt | CDR3aa
once | TRBJ2-1 | - | TRBV6-5 | TGTGCCAGCAGTTATTTAGGGCCCAATGAGCAGTTCTTC | CASSYLGPNEQFF
- | TRBJ2-5 | TRBD2 | TRBV30 | TGTGCCTGGAGCGAAGGCGCGGGAGGAGAGACCCAGTACTTC | CAWSEGAGGETQYF
once | TRBJ1-5 | - | TRBV19 | TGTGCCAGTAGTATAGTAGGGGGGGGCTATCAGCCCCAGCATTTT | CASSIVGGGYQPQHF
- | TRBJ2-3 | - | TRBV28 | TGTGCCAGCAGTTTTTCGGTAAGGCCAGGGATTTCTGCGGATACGCAGTATTTT | CASSFSVRPGISADTQYF
- | TRBJ2-3 | TRBD1 | TRBV7-7 | TGTGCTAGCAGCTCCTCCCGGGACAGGGGAGCAGATACGCAGTATTTT | CASSSSRDRGADTQYF
- | TRBJ1-5 | - | TRBV6-5 | TGTGCCAGCAGTCCCACGGGGGATCAGCCCCAGCATTTT | CASSPTGDQPQHF
- | TRBJ1-2 | - | TRBV28 | TGTGCCAGCAGTTCCTGGACACGACTGATCTATGGCTACACCTTC | CASSSWTRLIYGYTF
- | TRBJ2-1 | TRBD2 | TRBV7-6 | TGTGCCAGCAGCTTAGGTGCAGCGGGAGGGGGGTTGTTCTTC | CASSLGAAGGGLFF
- | TRBJ2-5 | - | TRBV5-4 | TGTGCCAGCAGCTTGCAACTAGCAGCTCCAGAGACCCAGTACTTC | CASSLQLAAPETQYF
- | TRBJ2-5 | - | TRBV5-1 | TGCGCCAGCAGCTACAAGGACAGAGAAGAGACCCAGTACTTC | CASSYKDREETQYF
- | TRBJ2-1 | - | TRBV27 | TGTGCCAGCAGTCCTGGGACTTCCGGCTCCTACAATGAGCAGTTCTTC | CASSPGTSGSYNEQFF
- | TRBJ1-2 | TRBD1 | TRBV12-3/TRBV12-4 | TGTGCCAGCAGTGAACAGGGGGTATATGGCTACACCTTC | CASSEQGVYGYTF
- | TRBJ2-1 | - | TRBV6-2/TRBV6-3 | TGTGCCAGCAGTTACTCGAGGGGGAGCCTCTACAATGAGCAGTTCTTC | CASSYSRGSLYNEQFF
- | TRBJ2-6 | TRBD1 | TRBV3-1/TRBV3-2 | TGTGCCAGCAGCCTACGGACAGGCCTCTCTGGGGCCAACGTCCTGACTTTC | CASSLRTGLSGANVLTF
few | TRBJ1-2 | - | TRBV10-3 | TGTGCCATCAGTGAGTCGGGGGGCGCGGGCTATGGCTACACCTTC | CAISESGGAGYGYTF
once | TRBJ2-3 | TRBD2 | TRBV7-3 | TGTGCCAGCAGCTTATTGGTAGCGGGAGGGGGCACAGATACGCAGTATTTT | CASSLLVAGGGTDTQYF
- | TRBJ2-7 | TRBD2 | TRBV4-2 | TGTGCCAGCAGCCAAGTCGGGGGGTCCTACGAGCAGTACTTC | CASSQVGGSYEQYF
- | TRBJ1-2 | - | TRBV10-3 | TGTGCCATCAGTGAGTCGCAAAACTATGGCTACACCTTC | CAISESQNYGYTF
- | TRBJ2-1 | TRBD2 | TRBV3-1/TRBV3-2 | TGTGCCAGCAGCCAAGCGGTGGGAGGGTCCTACAATGAGCAGTTCTTC | CASSQAVGGSYNEQFF
- | TRBJ2-2 | TRBD2 | TRBV7-2 | TGTGCCAGCAGCTTAGCGACCGGGGGGGCGAACACCGGGGAGCTGTTTTTT | CASSLATGGANTGELFF
- | TRBJ2-7 | TRBD2 | TRBV6-5 | TGTGCCAGCAGTACCCTTGGGGGGGGTCACTACGAGCAGTACTTC | CASSTLGGGHYEQYF
- | TRBJ1-6 | TRBD1 | TRBV5-1 | TGCGCCAGCGCCGCGACAGGGGGGAATTCACCCCTCCACTTT | CASAATGGNSPLHF
- | TRBJ2-7 | TRBD2 | TRBV9 | TGTGCCAGCAGCCTTGGGGGGGAATACGAGCAGTACTTC | CASSLGGEYEQYF
- | TRBJ2-1 | - | TRBV7-9 | TGTGCCAGCAGCTTAGCGCACCCGGAGGAGATACTCAATGAGCAGTTCTTC | CASSLAHPEEILNEQFF
- | TRBJ2-5 | - | TRBV18 | TGTGCCAGCTCAGTAGTGGAGGGGGAGACCCAGTACTTC | CASSVVEGETQYF
- | TRBJ1-1 | - | TRBV7-2 | TGTGCCAGCAGACAGGGCCCTCTGGGGAGAATTTTCACTGAAGCTTTCTTT | CASRQGPLGRIFTEAFF
once | TRBJ2-7 | - | TRBV19 | TGTGCCAGTAGTATACAGATGAGCTCCTACGAGCAGTACTTC | CASSIQMSSYEQYF
- | TRBJ2-1 | TRBD2 | TRBV5-4 | TGTGCCAGCAGTCGCGGACTAGCGGAAAATGAGCAGTTCTTC | CASSRGLAENEQFF
- | TRBJ2-1 | TRBD2 | TRBV18 | TGTGCCAGCTCACCGGGCGGGAGCTCCTACAATGAGCAGTTCTTC | CASSPGGSSYNEQFF
- | TRBJ2-7 | - | TRBV5-5 | TGTGCCAGCAGACTGGTGGCCACGGGAGAGCAGTACTTC | CASRLVATGEQYF
- | TRBJ2-6 | - | TRBV28 | TGTGCCAGCAGTTTATGGTCCATAGGGGAGAGACCTGGGGCCAACGTCCTGACTTTC | CASSLWSIGERPGANVLTF
- | TRBJ2-7 | - | TRBV11-2 | TGTGCCAGCAGCTCCGGACAGACTTACGAGCAGTACTTC | CASSSGQTYEQYF
once | TRBJ1-1 | - | TRBV9 | TGTGCCAGCAGCGTAGGTCTAGGAAACACTGAAGCTTTCTTT | CASSVGLGNTEAFF
- | TRBJ2-7 | - | TRBV5-1 | TGCGCCAGCAGCTTCACAGGTGACGAGCAGTACTTC | CASSFTGDEQYF
- | TRBJ2-7 | TRBD1 | TRBV6-1 | TGTGCCAGCAGTGAACGGACAGGGTCCTACGAGCAGTACTTC | CASSERTGSYEQYF
once | TRBJ1-1 | TRBD1 | TRBV6-6 | TGTGCCAGCAGTTACCTTGACAGGGAGAATACTGAAGCTTTCTTT | CASSYLDRENTEAFF
- | TRBJ2-1 | - | TRBV4-1 | TGCGCCAGCAGCCAAGAGCAGAACTACAATGAGCAGTTCTTC | CASSQEQNYNEQFF
- | TRBJ2-2 | TRBD1 | TRBV27 | TGTGCCAGCAGTACCCCCCAACGGACAGGGGGCTGGTACACCGGGGAGCTGTTTTTT | CASSTPQRTGGWYTGELFF
- | TRBJ2-3 | - | TRBV3-1/TRBV3-2 | TGTGCCAGCAGCCAAGTTAGGGGGGGCACAGATACGCAGTATTTT | CASSQVRGGTDTQYF
- | TRBJ1-2 | - | TRBV5-4 | TGTGCCAGCAGCTTGGGTCCCGGAAACTATGGCTACACCTTC | CASSLGPGNYGYTF
- | TRBJ2-2 | - | TRBV6-2/TRBV6-3 | TGTGCCAGCAGTTGGACCGGGGAGCTGTTTTTT | CASSWTGELFF
- | TRBJ1-1 | - | TRBV14 | TGTGCCAGCAGCCAAGATCTACAGAGCGGCGAAGCTTTCTTT | CASSQDLQSGEAFF
- | TRBJ2-7 | TRBD2 | TRBV28 | TGTGCCAGCAGGCGAGGTGGGACTAGCGGGGCCTACGAGCAGTACTTC | CASRRGGTSGAYEQYF
- | TRBJ2-3 | - | TRBV5-1 | TGCGCCAGCAGCTTGGTGCCGGACTTAGATACGCAGTATTTT | CASSLVPDLDTQYF
- | TRBJ2-7 | - | TRBV9 | TGTGCCAGCAGCGACCGATCGTACGAGCAGTACTTC | CASSDRSYEQYF
few | TRBJ2-7 | - | TRBV28 | TGTGCCAGCAGAAAACCAGGGGGGGCCTCCTACGAGCAGTACTTC | CASRKPGGASYEQYF
- | TRBJ2-5 | TRBD1 | TRBV11-2 | TGTGCCAGCAGCTCCGGGACAGGGTACCAAGAGACCCAGTACTTC | CASSSGTGYQETQYF
- | TRBJ2-7 | TRBD2 | TRBV6-5 | TGTGCCAGCAGAGGGACTAGCGGGCCTTCCTACGAGCAGTACTTC | CASRGTSGPSYEQYF
- | TRBJ2-3 | - | TRBV27 | TGTGCCAGCACTCAAAGCTCTAGCACAGATACGCAGTATTTT | CASTQSSSTDTQYF
- | TRBJ2-7 | TRBD1 | TRBV29-1 | TGCAGCGTTGAGGTTACCGGGACAGAGGACTACGAGCAGTACTTC | CSVEVTGTEDYEQYF
few | TRBJ1-5 | TRBD1 | TRBV6-2/TRBV6-3 | TGTGCCAGCAGCATGGGACAGGACAATCAGCCCCAGCATTTT | CASSMGQDNQPQHF
- | TRBJ2-7 | TRBD1 | TRBV7-9 | TGTGCCAGCAGCTCTCCTTGGACAGGGAGCTCCTACGAGCAGTACTTC | CASSSPWTGSSYEQYF
- | TRBJ2-5 | - | TRBV3-1/TRBV3-2 | TGTGCCAGCAGCCTTCGAGCCCCCGAGGGCGAGACCCAGTACTTC | CASSLRAPEGETQYF
- | TRBJ2-5 | TRBD2 | TRBV6-5 | TGTGCCAGCAGTCGGGGGGTCCAAGAGACCCAGTACTTC | CASSRGVQETQYF
- | TRBJ2-2 | TRBD1 | TRBV7-8 | TGTGCCAGCAGCTTAGCGATTAGGACAGGGGGCTCTAGCGCCGGGGAGCTGTTTTTT | CASSLAIRTGGSSAGELFF
- | TRBJ1-2 | - | TRBV6-6 | TGTGCCAGCAGGCAGACAGGCAACTATGGCTACACCTTC | CASRQTGNYGYTF
- | TRBJ1-5 | - | TRBV7-8 | TGTGCCAGCAGCCCGGACAGATGGGGCAATCAGCCCCAGCATTTT | CASSPDRWGNQPQHF
- | TRBJ2-7 | - | TRBV6-5 | TGTGCCAGCAGTCCCCCGGGGGTCGAGCAGTACTTC | CASSPPGVEQYF
- | TRBJ2-7 | TRBD2 | TRBV6-2/TRBV6-3 | TGTGCCAGCAGTTCTCGTGGTAGCGGGGTCTCCTACGAGCAGTACTTC | CASSSRGSGVSYEQYF